This record covers a single T cell receptor beta chain. This receptor's antigen is unknown. No base quality values were provided; no much bigger clone lies one nucleotide off. This sample was taken from a study of blood T cell repertoires in COVID-19 (dated by TCRdb to about 2020). Context from the whole study: The collaborator samples originated in the United States, Italy and Spain and spanned the acute and convalescent phases of COVID-19. The prospective study material was composed of cDNA or gDNA derived from T cells, B-cell-depleted T cells, or PBMCs. Subjects who had been exposed to COVID-19, were actively infected with it, or had recovered from it provided the deeply sampled blood TCRbeta repertoires that made up the dataset. The repertoires were released in a freely available public database meant as a resource for research on the immune response to SARS-CoV-2. The samples were drawn from the first 160 participants of the ongoing ImmuneRACE study and from some 1,300 subjects provided by 6 global collaborators. The sample metadata nearly always contained a de-identified subject ID, COVID-19 status, age in years and sex. Where HLA class I and class II types were available, the types were taken from metadata supplied by the sample provider, not from assay-based typing.

Broad study findings and their caveats: The quantity of clinical and demographic metadata differed by source and by participant and was supplied without curation.

Participants in the prospective study were enrolled through a virtual design, were aged 18 to 89 years, and lived in roughly 24 United States geographic areas. Cohort assignment in the prospective study relied on participant-reported clinical history from a screening survey and a study questionnaire. ImmuneRACE Cohort 3 recovered participants were defined by two consecutive negative NP/OP PCR tests, healthcare professional clearance, or symptom resolution. In the prospective study, mobile phlebotomists collected whole blood, serum and a nasopharyngeal or oropharyngeal swab from each participant. Over an approximately 2-month period, participants in the prospective study had the option of providing additional blood draws and questionnaires. Blood samples from the prospective study were shipped frozen or at room temperature prior to DNA extraction. TCRbeta CDR3 regions were amplified from genomic DNA by means of the immunoSEQ Assay, a bias-controlled multiplex PCR. On the authors' methods: Nucleated cell counts per sample were estimated from amplification of reference gene primers within the assay. Sequence reads were collapsed and filtered to measure the absolute abundance of every unique TCRbeta CDR3 rearrangement. Productive Simpson clonality was computed per sample as the square root of Simpson's diversity index over productive rearrangements. Not all clones reach the TCRdb copy of this immuneACCESS table, which keeps in-frame sequences only. Checked studies attribute under half of the gap to unresolved V genes and leave the rest unexplained. V and J calls and clone size come straight from that table; D and trimming were deduced from the DNA. The sample includes under 450,000 clones, with roughly 86% observed a single time. The biggest ten clones account for 1.3% of the sample.

Material: PBMCs or T cells enriched from blood (not recorded which). This clonotype originated in a man under 40 who had recovered from COVID-19.

CDR3 loop: CASSALDRYEQYF. The nucleotide sequence reads as follows: TGCGCCAGCAGCGCGCTCGACAGGTACGAGCAGTACTTC. The rearranged segments are TRBV5-1 and TRBJ2-7; TRBD1 could be the D gene, as 6 bases match. From its cysteine to its phenylalanine, the CDR3 spans 13 amino acids. Kept here is only the CDR3 DNA, which spans 39 bases and is read in frame from base 1. CDR1 SGHRS and CDR2 YFSETQ were looked up in the germline V gene. V lost 4 bases and J lost 4 bases; the stretch between them is 12 bases long.